The 21 T cell receptor beta chains reported below all come from one sample, sequenced in a study of response to subunit inactivated influenza vaccine. TCRdb called the RT-PCR reads again in MiXCR, with one record for every CDR3 protein. The data hold roughly 620,000 distinct CDR3 sequences, with around 10% observed a single time. These records were also assigned to another study, of T cells expressing NK-cell markers. That source reports: Synthesis of TCR beta cDNA relied on 5'RACE template switching carrying UMIs.

This specimen was PBMCs from blood, taken on the day of vaccination. Every receptor here comes from a man aged 50-59 years who received an inactivated influenza vaccine.

This clonotype came up a few times. V and J are TRBV11-2 and TRBJ1-1, with 7 bases fitting TRBD1. The CDR3 has 15 residues. CDR1 is SGHAT, CDR2 FQNNGV, per germline. Trimming took 2 bases from V and 5 from J; bases not matched to a gene: 8. The DNA for the CDR3 is TGTGCCAGCAGCTTACATAACAGGGGTTCTACTGAAGCTTTCTTT. This gives the protein CASSLHNRGSTEAFF.

This clonotype was counted many times. V and J are TRBV24-1 and TRBJ2-2; D is perhaps TRBD2 (5 bases). From germline, CDR1 is KGHDR and CDR2 SFDVKD. V lost 5 bases, J lost 1 base, and 7 bases lay in between. There are 14 residues in the CDR3. The CDR3 region is CATSAGWNTGELFF. The CDR3 DNA follows: TGTGCCACCAGTGCGGGATGGAACACCGGGGAGCTGTTTTTT.

At least ten counts were recorded for this clonotype. The chain recombines TRBV5-4 with TRBJ2-5; possible D gene TRBD1, 5 bases. V gave up 4 bases and J gave up 3 bases, with 10 bases separating them. The CDR3 has 13 amino acids. CDR1 is SGHNT, CDR2 YYREEE, per germline (reference sequence). This chain's CDR3 is CASSQDSEETQYF. The CDR3, as DNA: TGTGCCAGCAGCCAAGACAGCGAAGAGACCCAGTACTTC. The whole variable domain, remainder taken from reference TRBV5-4 and TRBJ2-5, is ETGVTQSPTHLIKTRGQQVTLRCSSQSGHNTVSWYQQALGQGPQFIFQYYREEENGRGNFPPRFSGLQFPNYSSELNVNALELDDSALYLCASSQDSEETQYFGPGTRLLVL.

The genes are TRBV18 and TRBJ1-1, with 7 nucleotides matching TRBD1. The CDR3 runs to 14 residues. V lost 6 bases, J lost 6 bases, and 10 bases stayed unmatched. CDR1 and CDR2 from the germline V gene are KGHSH and LQKENI. CDR3 protein: CASSPTTGLAEAFF. CDR3 DNA: TGTGCCAGCTCGCCTACGACAGGGTTGGCTGAAGCTTTCTTT.

This clonotype has just a few counts. The chain joins TRBV5-1 to TRBJ2-5; weak D call: TRBD2 (5 bases). The V gene lost 4 bases and the J gene lost 4 bases, with 14 bases spanning the gap. CDR1 is SGHRS and CDR2 is YFSETQ in the germline V gene. The CDR3 covers 14 residues. CDR3 nucleotide sequence: TGCGCCAGCAGCAGCCGGGATCCGGGAGAGACCCAGTACTTC. Its protein is CASSSRDPGETQYF.

This clonotype was observed a few times. This sequence joins TRBV2 and TRBJ1-5; D may be TRBD1 (6 bases). This CDR3 spans 15 amino acids. V was clipped by 8 bases and J by 0 bases, with 14 bases between them. Per germline, CDR1 SNHLY and CDR2 FYNNEI. The CDR3 sequence is CASGGYRDSNQPQHF. The CDR3 DNA is TGTGCCAGCGGAGGGTACAGGGATAGCAATCAGCCCCAGCATTTT.

This clonotype was observed a handful of times. The rearrangement joins TRBV28 to TRBJ2-3; no reliable D call. V lost 4 bases and J lost 1, with 24 bases in between. The CDR3 has 19 residues. The germline V gene encodes CDR1 MDHEN and CDR2 SYDVKM. The DNA of the CDR3 is TGTGCCAGCAGTTACCTTATCCCCAACGGTCCTCGGGGCACAGATACGCAGTATTTT. It specifies CASSYLIPNGPRGTDTQYF.

This clonotype was seen only a few times. V usage is TRBV6-2 or TRBV6-3 and J usage is TRBJ1-1; D is ambiguous. There are 14 residues in the CDR3. Germline CDR1 and CDR2: MNHEY and SVGEGT. The V end lost 7 bases, the J end lost 1 base, and 13 bases lay between the germline ends. The chain's CDR3 is CASNRGPANTEAFF. The CDR3, as DNA: TGTGCCAGCAATAGAGGCCCAGCGAACACTGAAGCTTTCTTT.

The chain carries TRBV10-3 and TRBJ2-2; perhaps TRBD2 as D (6 bases). This CDR3 spans 14 amino acids. V lost 10 bases and J lost 3, with 15 bases in between. The V gene's germline CDR1 is ENHRY and CDR2 SYGVKD. The CDR3 spells CATGTGADTGELFF. The CDR3 coding sequence is TGTGCCACCGGGACGGGAGCAGACACCGGGGAGCTGTTTTTT.

This clonotype was seen only a few times. V is TRBV7-2 and J is TRBJ2-4, with 7 positions matching TRBD2. Germline V CDR1 and CDR2: SGHTA, FQGNSA. J was trimmed by 9 bases and V by 1 base; bases with no gene match: 6. The CDR3 is 14 amino acids. Here the CDR3 reads CASSLVGGGSIQYF. As DNA, the CDR3 is TGTGCCAGCAGCTTAGTTGGGGGGGGGAGCATTCAGTACTTC.

V is TRBV4-1 and J is TRBJ1-6; no clear D gene. Deletions cut 0 bases from V and 7 bases from J, with 13 bases between. The CDR3 consists of 16 residues. Germline values: CDR1 MGHRA, CDR2 YSYEKL. In nucleotides, the CDR3 is TGCGCCAGCAGCCAAGATTGGCAGGTTAGAAATTCACCCCTCCACTTT. The encoded protein is CASSQDWQVRNSPLHF.

V is TRBV7-2 and J is TRBJ2-5; 7 bases fit TRBD2. Looked up from germline, CDR1 is SGHTA and CDR2 is FQGNSA. This CDR3 is built from 15 residues. Trimming took 5 bases from V and 2 from J; bases not matched to a gene: 8. Here the CDR3 DNA reads TGTGCCAGCAGCGTTAGCGGGCGGATACAAGAGACCCAGTACTTC. Translation: CASSVSGRIQETQYF.

The chain joins TRBV7-8 to TRBJ2-7, with D perhaps matching TRBD1 (5 bases). The CDR3 loop spans 13 amino acids. Trimming removed 8 bases from V and 0 bases from J, with 11 bases in between. The germline V gene encodes CDR1 SGHVS and CDR2 FQNEAQ. CDR3 sequence (DNA): TGTGCCAGCGGGGCCCCGGGCTCCTACGAGCAGTACTTC. Translated, it gives CASGAPGSYEQYF.

This clonotype was seen a single time. The chain couples TRBV29-1 to TRBJ2-5; TRBD1 matches 8 bases. The J call may be mistaken, given a closer DNA end match to TRBJ2-1. The CDR3 consists of 17 residues. From germline, CDR1 is SQVTM and CDR2 ANQGSEA. CDR3 nucleotides: TGCAGCGCCTTATACGAGACAGGGGCGCACCTTCAAGAGACCCAGTTCTTC. This gives the protein CSALYETGAHLQETQFF.

A few counts support this clonotype. The chain links TRBV27 to TRBJ2-3; TRBD1 agrees at 11 bases. Trimming cost V 5 bases and J 3 bases; bases outside gene matches: 7. The CDR3 is made up of 16 amino acids. Germline V gene lookup returns CDR1 MNHEY and CDR2 SMNVEV (reference sequence). CDR3: CASSLLGQGATDTQYF. DNA for the CDR3: TGTGCCAGCAGTCTTCTTGGACAGGGGGCAACAGATACGCAGTATTTT.

There are a few counts of this clonotype. The chain couples TRBV12-3 or TRBV12-4 to TRBJ1-2, with 7 bases aligning to TRBD1. This CDR3 is 15 amino acids long. The ends lost 5 bases at V and 3 bases at J; junction bases unmatched: 9. The CDR3 region is CASSGEQGLHYGYTF. The CDR3 DNA sequence: TGTGCCAGCAGTGGGGAACAGGGGTTACACTATGGCTACACCTTC.

This clonotype was observed at least ten times. The chain links TRBV20-1 to TRBJ2-1, with TRBD2 matching over 9 bases. From germline, CDR1 is DFQATT and CDR2 SNEGSKA (reference sequence). V gave up 0 bases and J gave up 8 bases; unmatched junction bases: 5. The CDR3 totals 14 residues. The CDR3 DNA reads as TGCAGTGCTAGAGATCCTAGCGGGAAATATGAGCAGTTCTTC. This gives the protein CSARDPSGKYEQFF.

The CDR3 DNA sequence: TGTGCCACCAGTGATTTCGGCAGGGGCAATGAGCAGTTCTTC. Translating it yields CATSDFGRGNEQFF. This sequence joins TRBV24-1 and TRBJ2-1, with D perhaps matching TRBD1 (6 bases). The CDR3 spans 14 residues. V was pared by 1 base and J by 6 bases, with 9 bases between. Germline assignment: CDR1 KGHDR and CDR2 SFDVKD.

There are a few counts of this clonotype. The chain employs TRBV6-6 and TRBJ1-2; D gene ambiguous. The CDR3 consists of 13 residues. V dropped 6 bases and J dropped 4 bases, with 12 bases sitting between them. Germline-derived CDR1 and CDR2 are MNHNY and SVGAGI (reference sequence). The CDR3 sequence is CASSPQGIYGYTF. The DNA of the CDR3 is TGTGCCAGCAGCCCCCAAGGGATCTATGGCTACACCTTC.

At least ten counts were recorded for this clonotype. This sequence joins TRBV4-3 and TRBJ2-5, with 7 positions matching TRBD2. This CDR3 comprises 14 residues. Germline CDR1 and CDR2: LGHNA and YSLEER. V shed 4 bases and J 0 bases; nucleotides not matched to a gene: 2. For the CDR3, the DNA is TGCGCCAGCAGCCGGGACTACCACCAAGAGACCCAGTACTTC. It is translated as CASSRDYHQETQYF.

The chain carries TRBV20-1 and TRBJ2-3, with 7 bases aligning to TRBD1. The length of the CDR3 is 11 residues. The J segment lost 7 bases and the V segment lost 6 bases, leaving 4 bases of the junction unmatched. The V gene's germline CDR1 is DFQATT and CDR2 SNEGSKA (reference sequence). CDR3 residues: CSATTGNTQYF. The CDR3 nucleotides are TGCAGTGCAACGACAGGGAATACGCAGTATTTT.